This TCR beta chain was retrieved from a study of cytomegalovirus exposure and HLA in healthy donors. Notes on the study in general: DRB1 showed the most TCR associations and HLA-C the fewest in a later analysis, as rates varied by HLA locus.

The CDR3 is made up of 15 amino acids. V was pared by 4 bases and J by 4 bases, with 3 bases of the junction left unmatched. Per the germline V gene, CDR1 is SGHVS and CDR2 is FQNEAQ. PCR involved 60 Vbeta and 13 Jbeta primers. The data were produced by immunoSEQ multiplex PCR, yet TCRdb's version contains in-frame clones alone and is incomplete. The table shows more than 95,000 clones, with roughly 75% occurring only once. Of note for this clone: Its antigen is not known.

This receptor was obtained from a woman aged 35 to 49 in good health and CMV-seronegative. The sample taken for sequencing was PBMCs. The chain employs TRBV7-8 and TRBJ2-1; 11 bases are shared with TRBD1. CDR3 amino acids: CASSSRDRGYNEQFF. The CDR3 DNA follows: TGTGCCAGCAGCTCCCGGGACAGGGGGTACAATGAGCAGTTCTTC.